These 10 T cell receptor beta chains were all obtained from the same sample, sequenced in a study of control samples from healthy donors and cancer patients. TCRdb's copy holds only in-frame clones and misses some; the assay was immunoSEQ multiplex PCR. Counted here are roughly 170,000 clones, about 90% occurring once; the ten biggest clones make up roughly 5.3%. The sample comprised blood. The source is a woman aged 25 to 45 in good health.

The CDR3 loop reads CASTLGGLREQYF. CDR3 DNA sequence: TGTGCCAGCACTTTGGGGGGCTTGAGGGAGCAGTACTTC. The rearrangement joins TRBV12-3 or TRBV12-4 to TRBJ2-7; D is tentatively TRBD1 or TRBD2 (6 bases each). The CDR3 length is 13 residues. Trimming took 7 bases from V and 7 from J, leaving 17 bases between them.

The sample holds one count of this clone. The rearrangement joins TRBV30 to TRBJ1-5, with D tentatively TRBD1 (5 bases). V dropped 5 bases and J dropped 5 bases, with 16 bases sitting between them. The CDR3 consists of 14 residues. In germline, CDR1 is GTSNPN, CDR2 SVGIG (reference sequence). CDR3 nucleotides: TGTGCCTGGGCTGGCCAGGGATCGTATCAGCCCCAGCATTTT. This translates into CAWAGQGSYQPQHF.

The genes are TRBV7-8 and TRBJ2-1, with D possibly being TRBD2 (6 bases). Trimming shortened V by 1 base and J by 9 bases, and 16 bases separated the two germline ends. The CDR3 totals 15 residues. CDR1 is SGHVS, CDR2 FQNEAQ, per germline. CDR3 sequence (DNA): TGTGCCAGCAGCTTAGGTTTGGGGGAGGTAGGTGAGCAGTTCTTC. Translated: CASSLGLGEVGEQFF.

The chain is built from TRBV5-6 and TRBJ2-7, with 7 nucleotides matching TRBD2. The CDR3 is 11 amino acids. Germline CDR1 SGHDT, CDR2 YYEEEE. Unmatched junction bases numbered 5, after V lost 5 bases and J lost 9 bases. The CDR3 coding sequence is TGTGCCAGCAGTGGACTAGGCGGGCAGTACTTC. This sequence encodes CASSGLGGQYF.

This clone was detected once. The DNA for the CDR3 is TGTGCCAGTAGTATTGGAGGCGCAGGGGGCACTTACAATGAGCAGTTCTTC. Protein product: CASSIGGAGGTYNEQFF. This chain joins TRBV19 and TRBJ2-1; 8 bases align to TRBD1. This CDR3 is 17 amino acids long. J gave up 4 bases and V 3 bases, and 11 bases lay outside the gene matches. CDR1 and CDR2 from the germline V gene are LNHDA and SQIVND (reference sequence).

The chain has TRBV5-8 and TRBJ2-1, with 12 bases fitting TRBD2. This CDR3 is built from 15 residues. Germline CDR1 and CDR2: SGHTS and YDEGEE. V dropped 3 bases and J dropped 8; count of bases not matched to a gene: 6. The CDR3 loop reads CASSYGLAGNDEQFF. DNA of the CDR3: TGTGCCAGCAGCTACGGACTAGCGGGGAACGATGAGCAGTTCTTC. Together with reference TRBV5-8 and TRBJ2-1, the CDR3 gives the full variable domain: EAGVTQSPTHLIKTRGQQATLRCSPISGHTSVYWYQQALGLGLQFLLWYDEGEERNRGNFPPRFSGRQFPNYSSELNVNALELEDSALYLCASSYGLAGNDEQFFGPGTRLTVL.

This clone has just a few counts. This chain links TRBV5-1 with TRBJ2-6; D gene ambiguous. With 0 bases removed from V and 1 base from J, the gap between germline ends came to 8 bases. CDR1 SGHRS and CDR2 YFSETQ come from the germline V gene. The CDR3 consists of 16 residues. The CDR3 nucleotides read TGCGCCAGCAGCTTGGGACACCCGTCTGGGGCCAACGTCCTGACTTTC. This translates into CASSLGHPSGANVLTF. Full variable domain (rest looked up from reference TRBV5-1 and TRBJ2-6): KAGVTQTPRYLIKTRGQQVTLSCSPISGHRSVSWYQQTPGQGLQFLFEYFSETQRNKGNFPGRFSGRQFSNSRSEMNVSTLELGDSALYLCASSLGHPSGANVLTFGAGSRLTVL.

V and J are TRBV6-6 and TRBJ1-2; 7 nucleotides align to TRBD1. With V trimmed by 2 bases and J by 3 bases, 6 bases remained unmatched. Germline-derived CDR1 and CDR2 are MNHNY and SVGAGI (reference sequence). This CDR3 spans 15 amino acids. The CDR3 sequence is CASSYIGQVDYGYTF. The CDR3 coding sequence is TGTGCCAGCAGTTACATTGGACAGGTCGACTATGGCTACACCTTC.

V gene TRBV5-6 combines with J gene TRBJ2-1, with 11 bases matching TRBD2. CDR1 and CDR2 from the germline V gene are SGHDT and YYEEEE. The CDR3 runs to 14 residues. The ends lost 2 bases at V and 8 bases at J; junction bases unmatched: 3. The CDR3 sequence is CASSLASGGHEQFF. The CDR3 bases are TGTGCCAGCAGCTTAGCTAGCGGGGGGCATGAGCAGTTCTTC.

The chain is built from TRBV7-6 and TRBJ2-5; D remains ambiguous. The CDR3 has 12 residues. Germline-derived CDR1 and CDR2 are SGHVS and FNYEAQ. V shed 0 bases and J shed 3 bases, with 2 bases lying between them. The CDR3 region has the DNA TGTGCCAGCAGCTTAGCAAAAGAGACCCAGTACTTC. Its protein is CASSLAKETQYF.